Below are 5 T cell receptor beta chains sequenced from a single sample in a study of shared clonotypes between healthy human individuals. Generated by immunoSEQ multiplex PCR, the TCRdb table keeps only in-frame clones and is missing some. This table holds approximately 2,000,000 clones, roughly 92% found once. The sample consisted of naive CD4+ T cells from PBMCs. Documented subset: CD45RA+ positively selected. The source of these receptors is a man younger than 35 in good health. Some clones in this sample may be carry-over from other donors' samples.

The chain combines TRBV29-1 with TRBJ2-1; TRBD2 agrees at 8 bases. The germline V gene has CDR1 SQVTM and CDR2 ANQGSEA. V shed 0 bases and J 4 bases; nucleotides not matched to a gene: 11. This CDR3 spans 17 amino acids. CDR3 residues: CSVEDQYAGGLYNEQFF. The CDR3 nucleotides read TGCAGCGTTGAAGATCAATACGCGGGAGGACTATACAATGAGCAGTTCTTC.

J is TRBJ2-7 and V is TRBV7-8; 7 bases are shared with TRBD2. Per the germline V gene, CDR1 is SGHVS and CDR2 is FQNEAQ. This CDR3 is built from 15 residues. The J segment lost 0 bases and the V segment lost 5 bases, leaving 7 bases of the junction unmatched. The CDR3 region is CASSNIGRRSYEQYF. The CDR3 coding sequence is TGTGCCAGCAGCAATATCGGGAGGCGCTCCTACGAGCAGTACTTC.

This chain uses TRBV7-2 with TRBJ2-2, with a tentative D call TRBD2 (5 bases). V dropped 4 bases and J dropped 4 bases, with 13 bases sitting between them. Germline CDR1 SGHTA, CDR2 FQGNSA. The CDR3 is 15 amino acids. Here the CDR3 DNA reads TGTGCCAGCAGCTCAGAGAGGGCGGGCACCGGGGAGCTGTTTTTT. This translates into CASSSERAGTGELFF.

As concerns this clone: Other DNA sequences in the same sample also yield this CDR3. This rearrangement joins TRBV10-1 to TRBJ2-3, with 9 bases matching TRBD2. V shed 2 bases, J shed 0 bases, and the junction held 0 bases outside the gene matches. CDR3 length equals 15 residues. In germline, CDR1 is WNHNN, CDR2 SYGVQD (reference sequence). In DNA, the CDR3 is TGCGCCAGCAGTGAGAGCGGGAGGAGCACAGATACGCAGTATTTT. Its translation is CASSESGRSTDTQYF.

The chain carries TRBV28 and TRBJ1-5, with 9 bases matching TRBD1. Germline loops: CDR1 MDHEN, CDR2 SYDVKM. The CDR3 contains 20 residues. Trimming took 5 bases from V and 1 from J; bases not matched to a gene: 18. The CDR3 protein is CASSLLPGQGQVGSNQPQHF. The CDR3 nucleotides are TGTGCCAGCAGTCTTCTCCCGGGACAGGGTCAGGTCGGGAGCAATCAGCCCCAGCATTTT.